This T cell receptor (beta chain) was identified during a study of T cell responses to AZD1222 COVID-19 vaccine. Whole-study findings and limits: Dominant at 160-218 and 743-854, vaccine-associated CD4 TCRs also spanned spike.

This clone showed up just once. The antigen remains undetermined. Produced via immunoSEQ multiplex PCR; TCRdb's table is partial and in-frame only. Found here are some 94,000 clones, roughly 92% of them singletons; the top ten hold about 13%. The clonotype comes from an adult in good health. The sequencing used peripheral blood, collected on day 0 of AZD1222 vaccination.

The CDR3 nucleotides are TGTGCCAGCAGTTCCCACAGCAATCAGCCCCAGCATTTT. Its translation is CASSSHSNQPQHF. The chain carries TRBV2 and TRBJ1-5; no firm D call. Germline V gene sequence: CDR1 SNHLY, CDR2 FYNNEI. V lost 5 bases and J lost 1, with 6 bases in between. This CDR3 region has 13 residues.